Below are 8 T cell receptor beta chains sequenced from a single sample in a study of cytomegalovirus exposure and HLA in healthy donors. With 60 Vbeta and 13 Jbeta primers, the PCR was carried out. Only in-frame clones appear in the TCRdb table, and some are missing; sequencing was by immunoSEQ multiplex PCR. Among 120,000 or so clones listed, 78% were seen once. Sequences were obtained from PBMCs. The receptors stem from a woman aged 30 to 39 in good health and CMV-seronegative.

CDR3 loop: CASSRDRSRHQPQHF. DNA for the CDR3: TGTGCCAGCAGCAGAGACAGGTCCCGTCATCAGCCCCAGCATTTT. V is TRBV21-1 and J is TRBJ1-5; the table's TRBD1 call for D was not verified on the DNA. TRBV21-1 is shown as a pseudogene. This CDR3 has 15 amino acids.

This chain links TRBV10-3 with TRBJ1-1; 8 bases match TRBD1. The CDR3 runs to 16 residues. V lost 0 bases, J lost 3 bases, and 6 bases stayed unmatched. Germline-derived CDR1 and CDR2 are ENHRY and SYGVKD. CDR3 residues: CAISESIQDRDTEAFF. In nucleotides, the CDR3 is TGTGCCATCAGTGAGTCCATTCAGGACAGGGACACTGAAGCTTTCTTT.

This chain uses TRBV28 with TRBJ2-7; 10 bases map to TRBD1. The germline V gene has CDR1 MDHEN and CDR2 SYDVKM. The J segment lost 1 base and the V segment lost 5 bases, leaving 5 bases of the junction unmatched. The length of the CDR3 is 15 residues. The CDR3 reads CASSAGTGASYEQYF. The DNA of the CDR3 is TGTGCCAGCAGTGCCGGGACAGGGGCGTCCTACGAGCAGTACTTC.

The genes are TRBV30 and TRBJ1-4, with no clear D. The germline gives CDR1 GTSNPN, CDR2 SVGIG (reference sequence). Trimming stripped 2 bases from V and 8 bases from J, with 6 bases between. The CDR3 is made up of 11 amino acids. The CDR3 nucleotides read TGTGCCTGGAGTACTGAGGAAAAACTGTTTTTT. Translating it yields CAWSTEEKLFF.

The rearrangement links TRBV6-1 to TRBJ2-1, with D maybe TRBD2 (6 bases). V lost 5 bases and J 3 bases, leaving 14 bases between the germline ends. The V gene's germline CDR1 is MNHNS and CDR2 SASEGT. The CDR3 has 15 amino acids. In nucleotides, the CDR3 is TGTGCCAGCAGTAAACGCGGGACTTTCTACAATGAGCAGTTCTTC. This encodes CASSKRGTFYNEQFF.

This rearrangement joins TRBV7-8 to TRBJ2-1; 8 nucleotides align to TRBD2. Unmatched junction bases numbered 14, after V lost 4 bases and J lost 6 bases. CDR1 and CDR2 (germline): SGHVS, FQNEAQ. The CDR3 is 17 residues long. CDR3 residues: CASSSMISGTTVNEQFF. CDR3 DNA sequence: TGTGCCAGCAGCTCCATGATTAGCGGGACGACCGTCAATGAGCAGTTCTTC.

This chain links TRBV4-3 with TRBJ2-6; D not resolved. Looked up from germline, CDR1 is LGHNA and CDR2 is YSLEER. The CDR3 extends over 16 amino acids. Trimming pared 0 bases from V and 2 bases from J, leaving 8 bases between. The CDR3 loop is CASSQEGRTGANVLTF. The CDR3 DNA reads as TGCGCCAGCAGCCAAGAAGGCAGGACTGGGGCCAACGTCCTGACTTTC.

In nucleotides, the CDR3 is TGTGCCAGCAGCTTAGGACTAACGACGCAGTATTTT. Its translation is CASSLGLTTQYF. The chain couples TRBV7-9 to TRBJ2-3, with TRBD2 as a possible D gene (5 bases). This CDR3 is built from 12 residues. CDR1 and CDR2 from the germline V gene are SEHNR and FQNEAQ (reference sequence). V was pared by 1 base and J by 9 bases, with 8 bases between.